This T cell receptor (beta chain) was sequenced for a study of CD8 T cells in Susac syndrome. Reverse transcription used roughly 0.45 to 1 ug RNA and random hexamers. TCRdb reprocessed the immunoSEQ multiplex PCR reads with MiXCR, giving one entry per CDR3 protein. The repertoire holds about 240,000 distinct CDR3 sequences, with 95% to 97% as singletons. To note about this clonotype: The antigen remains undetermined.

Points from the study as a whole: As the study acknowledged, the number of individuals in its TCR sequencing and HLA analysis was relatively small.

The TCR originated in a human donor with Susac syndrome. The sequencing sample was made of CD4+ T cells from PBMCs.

The CDR3 DNA sequence: TGTGCCACCAGTGACCCGACTAGCGGGAGAGGGGATGAGCAGTTCTTC. Translation: CATSDPTSGRGDEQFF. The chain carries TRBV24-1 and TRBJ2-1; TRBD2 aligns across 12 bases. After removal of 4 bases from V and 8 bases from J, the junction contained 8 bases not matched to a gene. The CDR3 sequence is 16 residues long. The germline V gene has CDR1 KGHDR and CDR2 SFDVKD.